This entry describes one TCR beta chain. The antigen is unknown. Researchers divided each subset's genomic DNA evenly across several immunoSEQ plates. Repertoires were generated with immunoSEQ multiplex PCR, while TCRdb's copy carries only in-frame clones and drops some. The data contain over a million clones, more than 60% of them singletons. The germline gives CDR1 MNHEY, CDR2 SMNVEV (reference sequence). V lost 6 bases, J lost 1 base, and 11 bases lay in between. The CDR3 covers 14 residues. These data are taken from a study of shared clonotypes between healthy human individuals. Overall study results and limits: Even with large depth, rarefaction showed that sorted-subset sequencing was incomplete.

Sequenced sample: memory CD4+ T cells sorted from blood. Subset noted: CD45RA-negative fraction. The V and J genes are TRBV27 and TRBJ2-3; no definite D call. The origin of this receptor is a man in his late teens or twenties in good health. The CDR3 DNA is TGTGCCAGCAGCCCAGGTTCGCGCACAGATACGCAGTATTTT. Amino acid sequence: CASSPGSRTDTQYF.